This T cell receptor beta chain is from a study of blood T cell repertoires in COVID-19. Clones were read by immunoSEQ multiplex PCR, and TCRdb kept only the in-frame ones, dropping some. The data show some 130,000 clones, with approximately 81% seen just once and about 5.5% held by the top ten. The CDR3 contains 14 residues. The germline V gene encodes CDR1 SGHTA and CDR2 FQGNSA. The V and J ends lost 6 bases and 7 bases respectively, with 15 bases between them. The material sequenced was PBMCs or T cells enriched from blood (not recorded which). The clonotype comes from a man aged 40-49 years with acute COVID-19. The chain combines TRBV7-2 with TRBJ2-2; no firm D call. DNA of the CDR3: TGTGCCAGCAGTTTAAGCGCCCTAGACGGGGAGCTGTTTTTT. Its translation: CASSLSALDGELFF.